This TCR beta chain was sequenced for a study of blood T cell repertoires in COVID-19 (dated by TCRdb to 2018 to 2021). Background on the whole study: Collaborator samples came from the United States, Italy and Spain and covered acute and convalescent phases of COVID-19. The repertoires were released in a freely available public database intended as a resource for research on the immune response to SARS-CoV-2. Samples came from the ongoing ImmuneRACE study (first 160 participants) plus 1,254 subjects from 6 global collaborators. The prospective study material was composed of cDNA or gDNA derived from T cells, B-cell-depleted T cells, or PBMCs. Where HLA class I and class II types were available, the types were taken from metadata supplied by the sample provider, not from assay-based typing. The dataset comprised deeply sampled blood TCRbeta repertoires from subjects exposed to, actively infected with, or recovered from COVID-19. A de-identified subject ID, COVID-19 status, age in years and sex were almost always included in the sample metadata.

The study at large found these results: Clinical and demographic metadata were provided uncurated, with the amount varying by source and participant.

TCRbeta CDR3 regions were amplified from genomic DNA using the immunoSEQ Assay, a bias-controlled multiplex PCR. As for the authors' bioinformatics: The number of nucleated cells in each sample was estimated by amplification of reference gene primers within the assay. Sequence reads were collapsed and filtered to measure the absolute abundance of every unique TCRbeta CDR3 rearrangement. For each sample, productive Simpson clonality was calculated as the square root of Simpson's diversity index over productive rearrangements. TCRdb re-hosts the immuneACCESS table, in-frame sequences only. Its copies lack some clones; in the studies checked, an unresolved V gene accounts for under half of them, and the cause for the rest is not known. V, J and clone size are taken as reported in that table, and D and trimming were inferred from the DNA itself. The sample profile shows 60,000 to 65,000 clones; approximately 80% of them were found once. In total, the top ten clones hold roughly a tenth of the sample.

A note on this clone: Its antigen target is currently unknown. No base quality values were provided; no much bigger clone lies one nucleotide off.

For CDR1 and CDR2, the germline V gene lists SNHLY and FYNNEI. The CDR3 contains 14 residues, cysteine and phenylalanine counted. Only the CDR3 part of the read is kept: 42 bases, read in frame from the first base. V loses 9 bases, J loses 5 bases, and the germline ends lie 16 bases apart. One collaborating source in Seattle enrolled patients during active infection and followed them longitudinally through the course of disease. Collaborating institutions collected whole blood in K2EDTA tubes following their own protocols. Collaborator samples were shipped for TCRbeta analysis as frozen whole blood, isolated PBMCs, or DNA extracted from either sample type.

The sample was peripheral blood. The sequence was obtained from a man aged 50-59 years with COVID-19, enrolled during active disease. This chain joins TRBV2 to TRBJ2-2; the best D guess is TRBD2, with 6 bases matching. The CDR3 region reads CARGRGITTGELFF. The DNA reads TGTGCCAGGGGGCGCGGGATAACGACCGGGGAGCTGTTTTTT.